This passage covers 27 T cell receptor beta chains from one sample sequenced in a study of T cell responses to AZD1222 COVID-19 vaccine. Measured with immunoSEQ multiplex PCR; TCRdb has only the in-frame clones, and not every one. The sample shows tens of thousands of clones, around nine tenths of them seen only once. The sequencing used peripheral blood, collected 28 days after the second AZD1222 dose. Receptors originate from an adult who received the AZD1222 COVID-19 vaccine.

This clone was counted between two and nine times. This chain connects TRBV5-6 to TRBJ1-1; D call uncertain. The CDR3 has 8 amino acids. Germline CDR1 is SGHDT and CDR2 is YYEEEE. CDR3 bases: TGTGTGCTCCACCGGGCTTTCTTT. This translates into CVLHRAFF.

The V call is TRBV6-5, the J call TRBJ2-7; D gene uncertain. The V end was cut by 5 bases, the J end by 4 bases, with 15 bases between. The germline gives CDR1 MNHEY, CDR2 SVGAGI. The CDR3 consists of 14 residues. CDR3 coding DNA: TGTGCCAGCAGTACCCGGGCGTCAAGGTACGAGCAGTACTTC. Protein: CASSTRASRYEQYF.

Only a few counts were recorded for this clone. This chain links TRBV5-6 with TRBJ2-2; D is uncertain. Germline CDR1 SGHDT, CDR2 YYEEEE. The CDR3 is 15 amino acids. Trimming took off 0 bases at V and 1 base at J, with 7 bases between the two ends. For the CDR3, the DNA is TGTGCCAGCAGCTTGGTGGCTAGGAACACCGGGGAGCTGTTTTTT. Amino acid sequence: CASSLVARNTGELFF.

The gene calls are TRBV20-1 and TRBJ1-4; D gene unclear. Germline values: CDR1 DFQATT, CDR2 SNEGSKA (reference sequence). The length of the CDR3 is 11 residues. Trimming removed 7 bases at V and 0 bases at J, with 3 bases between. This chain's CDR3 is CSGATNEKLFF. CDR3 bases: TGCAGTGGGGCAACTAATGAAAAACTGTTTTTT.

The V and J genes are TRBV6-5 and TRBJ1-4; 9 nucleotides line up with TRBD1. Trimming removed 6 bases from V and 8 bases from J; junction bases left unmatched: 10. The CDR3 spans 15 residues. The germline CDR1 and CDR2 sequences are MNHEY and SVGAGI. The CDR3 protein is CASSDRQGVTEKLFF. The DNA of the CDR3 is TGTGCCAGCAGCGACCGACAGGGGGTAACAGAAAAACTGTTTTTT.

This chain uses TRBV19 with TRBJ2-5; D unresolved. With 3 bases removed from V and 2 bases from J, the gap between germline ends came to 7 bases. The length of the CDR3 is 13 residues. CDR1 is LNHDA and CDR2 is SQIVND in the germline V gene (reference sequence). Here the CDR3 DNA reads TGTGCCAGTAGTATCGAAAGTCAAGAGACCCAGTACTTC. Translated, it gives CASSIESQETQYF.

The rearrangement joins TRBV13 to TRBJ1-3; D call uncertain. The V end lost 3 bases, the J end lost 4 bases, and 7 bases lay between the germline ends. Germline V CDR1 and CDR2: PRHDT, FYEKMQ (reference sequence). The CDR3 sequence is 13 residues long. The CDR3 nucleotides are TGTGCCAGCAGCTTCGGTGAAGGAAACACCATATATTTT. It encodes CASSFGEGNTIYF.

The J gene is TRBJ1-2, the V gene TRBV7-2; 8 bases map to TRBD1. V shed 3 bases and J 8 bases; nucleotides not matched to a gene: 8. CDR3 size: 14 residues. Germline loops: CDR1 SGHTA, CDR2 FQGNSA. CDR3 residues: CASSFQTGEAGYTF. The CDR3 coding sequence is TGTGCCAGCAGCTTCCAGACAGGGGAGGCAGGCTACACCTTC.

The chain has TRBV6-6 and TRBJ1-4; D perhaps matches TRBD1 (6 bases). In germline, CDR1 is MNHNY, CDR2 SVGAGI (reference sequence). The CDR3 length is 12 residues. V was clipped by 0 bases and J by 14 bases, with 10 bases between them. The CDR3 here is CASSYSEGGLFF. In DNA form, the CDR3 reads TGTGCCAGCAGTTACTCTGAAGGGGGTCTGTTTTTT.

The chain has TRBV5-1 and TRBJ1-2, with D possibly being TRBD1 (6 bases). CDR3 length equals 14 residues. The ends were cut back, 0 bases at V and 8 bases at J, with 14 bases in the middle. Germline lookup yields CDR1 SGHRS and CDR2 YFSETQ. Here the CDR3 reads CASSLGSGAEGYTF. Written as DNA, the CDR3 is TGCGCCAGCAGCTTGGGGTCAGGGGCGGAAGGCTACACCTTC.

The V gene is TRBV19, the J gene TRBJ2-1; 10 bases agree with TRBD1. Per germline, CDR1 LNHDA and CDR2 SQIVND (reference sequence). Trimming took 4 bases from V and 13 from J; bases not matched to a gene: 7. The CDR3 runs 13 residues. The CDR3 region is CASSTLGTGEQFF. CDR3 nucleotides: TGTGCCAGTAGTACCCTCGGGACAGGGGAACAGTTCTTC.

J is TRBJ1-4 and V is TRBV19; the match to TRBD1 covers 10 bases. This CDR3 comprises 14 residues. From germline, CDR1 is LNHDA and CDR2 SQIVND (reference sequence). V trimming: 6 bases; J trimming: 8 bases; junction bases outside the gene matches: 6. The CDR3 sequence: CASSIGQGVEKLFF. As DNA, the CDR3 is TGTGCCAGTAGCATCGGACAGGGGGTGGAAAAACTGTTTTTT.

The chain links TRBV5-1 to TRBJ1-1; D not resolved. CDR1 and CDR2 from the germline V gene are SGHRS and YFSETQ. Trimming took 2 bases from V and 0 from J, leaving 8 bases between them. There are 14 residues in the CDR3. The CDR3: CASSLGPLNTEAFF. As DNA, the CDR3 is TGCGCCAGCAGCTTAGGACCCCTGAACACTGAAGCTTTCTTT.

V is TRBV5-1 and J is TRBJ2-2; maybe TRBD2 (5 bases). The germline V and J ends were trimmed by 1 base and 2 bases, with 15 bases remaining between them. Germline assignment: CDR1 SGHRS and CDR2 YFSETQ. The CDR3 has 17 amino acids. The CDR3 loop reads CASSLIRGGSNTGELFF. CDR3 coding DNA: TGCGCCAGCAGCTTGATACGGGGTGGGTCCAACACCGGGGAGCTGTTTTTT.

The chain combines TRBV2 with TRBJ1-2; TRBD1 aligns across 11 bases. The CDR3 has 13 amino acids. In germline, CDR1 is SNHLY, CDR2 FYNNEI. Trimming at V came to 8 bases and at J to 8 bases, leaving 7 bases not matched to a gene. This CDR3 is CASRGQGETGYTF. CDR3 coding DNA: TGTGCCAGCCGGGGACAGGGGGAAACGGGCTACACCTTC.

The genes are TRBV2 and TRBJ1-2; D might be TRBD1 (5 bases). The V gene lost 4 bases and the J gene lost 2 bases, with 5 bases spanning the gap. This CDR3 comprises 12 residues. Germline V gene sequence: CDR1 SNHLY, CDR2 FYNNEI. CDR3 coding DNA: TGTGCCAGCAGTGCAGGGAACTATGGCTACACCTTC. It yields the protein CASSAGNYGYTF.

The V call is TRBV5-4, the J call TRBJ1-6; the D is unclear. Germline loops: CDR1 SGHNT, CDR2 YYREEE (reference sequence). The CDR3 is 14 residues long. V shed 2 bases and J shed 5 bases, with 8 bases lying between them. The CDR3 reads CASSFHSDNSPLHF. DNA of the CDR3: TGTGCCAGCAGCTTCCACAGCGATAATTCACCCCTCCACTTT.

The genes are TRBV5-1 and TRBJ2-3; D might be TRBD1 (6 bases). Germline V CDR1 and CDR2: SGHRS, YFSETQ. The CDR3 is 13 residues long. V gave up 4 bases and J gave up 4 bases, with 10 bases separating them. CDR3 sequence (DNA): TGCGCCAGCAGCCGCAGGGGCGCAGATACGCAGTATTTT. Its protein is CASSRRGADTQYF.

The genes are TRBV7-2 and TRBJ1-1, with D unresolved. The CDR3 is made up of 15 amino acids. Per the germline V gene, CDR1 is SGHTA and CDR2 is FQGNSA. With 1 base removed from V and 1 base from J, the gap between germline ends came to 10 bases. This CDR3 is CASSLVRTGNTEAFF. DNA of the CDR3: TGTGCCAGCAGCTTAGTACGGACTGGGAACACTGAAGCTTTCTTT.

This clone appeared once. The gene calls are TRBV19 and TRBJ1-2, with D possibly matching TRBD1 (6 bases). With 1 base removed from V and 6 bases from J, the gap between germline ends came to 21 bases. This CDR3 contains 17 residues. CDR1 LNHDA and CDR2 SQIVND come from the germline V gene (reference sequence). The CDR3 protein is CASSIGSRGQGTHGYTF. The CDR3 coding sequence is TGTGCCAGTAGTATAGGAAGCCGTGGGCAGGGGACCCATGGCTACACCTTC.

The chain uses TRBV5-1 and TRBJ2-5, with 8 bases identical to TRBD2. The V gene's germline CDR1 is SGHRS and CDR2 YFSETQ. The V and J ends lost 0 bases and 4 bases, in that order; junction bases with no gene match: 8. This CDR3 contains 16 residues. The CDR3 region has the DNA TGCGCCAGCAGCTTGGCAACGGCGGGGGGCGCAGAGACCCAGTACTTC. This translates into CASSLATAGGAETQYF.

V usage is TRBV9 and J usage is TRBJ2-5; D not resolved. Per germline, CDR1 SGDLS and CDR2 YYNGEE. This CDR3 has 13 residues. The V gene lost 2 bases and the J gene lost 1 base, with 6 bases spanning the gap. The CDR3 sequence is CASSVNGQETQYF. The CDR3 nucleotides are TGTGCCAGCAGCGTTAACGGCCAAGAGACCCAGTACTTC. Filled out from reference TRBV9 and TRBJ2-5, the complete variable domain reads DSGVTQTPKHLITATGQRVTLRCSPRSGDLSVYWYQQSLDQGLQFLIQYYNGEERAKGNILERFSAQQFPDLHSELNLSSLELGDSALYFCASSVNGQETQYFGPGTRLLVL.

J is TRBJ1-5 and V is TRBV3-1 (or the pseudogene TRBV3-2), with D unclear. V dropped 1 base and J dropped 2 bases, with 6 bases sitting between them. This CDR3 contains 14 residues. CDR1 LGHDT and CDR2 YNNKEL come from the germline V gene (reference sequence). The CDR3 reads CASSQGAGNQPQHF. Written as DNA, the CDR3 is TGTGCCAGCAGCCAAGGTGCAGGCAATCAGCCCCAGCATTTT.

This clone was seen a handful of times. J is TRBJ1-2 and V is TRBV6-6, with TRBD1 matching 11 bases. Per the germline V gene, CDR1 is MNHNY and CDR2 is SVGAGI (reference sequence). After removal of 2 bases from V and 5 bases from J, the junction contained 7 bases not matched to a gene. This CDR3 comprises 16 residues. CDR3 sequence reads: CASSYPDRGHDYGYTF. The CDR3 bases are TGTGCCAGCAGTTACCCGGACAGGGGGCATGATTATGGCTACACCTTC.

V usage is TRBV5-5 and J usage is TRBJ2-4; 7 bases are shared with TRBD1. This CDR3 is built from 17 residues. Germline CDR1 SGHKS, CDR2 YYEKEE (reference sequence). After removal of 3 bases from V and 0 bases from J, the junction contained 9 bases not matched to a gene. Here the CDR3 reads CASSSNPDRVAKNIQYF. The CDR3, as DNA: TGTGCCAGCAGCTCCAACCCCGACAGGGTAGCCAAAAACATTCAGTACTTC. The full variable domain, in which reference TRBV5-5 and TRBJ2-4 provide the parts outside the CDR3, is DAGVTQSPTHLIKTRGQQVTLRCSPISGHKSVSWYQQVLGQGPQFIFQYYEKEERGRGNFPDRFSARQFPNYSSELNVNALLLGDSALYLCASSSNPDRVAKNIQYFGAGTRLSVL.

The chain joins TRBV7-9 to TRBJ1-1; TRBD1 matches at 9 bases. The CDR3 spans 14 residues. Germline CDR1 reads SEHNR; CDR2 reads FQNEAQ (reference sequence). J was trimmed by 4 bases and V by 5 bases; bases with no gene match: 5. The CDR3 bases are TGTGCCAGCAGCCTACAGGGGGCTGGCACTGAAGCTTTCTTT. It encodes CASSLQGAGTEAFF.

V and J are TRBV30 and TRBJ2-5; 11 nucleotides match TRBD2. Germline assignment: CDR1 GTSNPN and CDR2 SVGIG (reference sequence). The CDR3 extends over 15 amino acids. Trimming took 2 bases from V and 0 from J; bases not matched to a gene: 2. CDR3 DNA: TGTGCCTGGAGTAGGGGACTAGCGGACCAAGAGACCCAGTACTTC. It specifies CAWSRGLADQETQYF.